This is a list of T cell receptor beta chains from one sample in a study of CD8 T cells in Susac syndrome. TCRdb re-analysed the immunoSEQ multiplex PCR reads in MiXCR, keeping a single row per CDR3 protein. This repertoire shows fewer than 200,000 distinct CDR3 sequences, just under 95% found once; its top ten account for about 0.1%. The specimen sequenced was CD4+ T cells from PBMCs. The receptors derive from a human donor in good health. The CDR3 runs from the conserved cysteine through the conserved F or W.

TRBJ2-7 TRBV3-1 CASSRTDYEQYF
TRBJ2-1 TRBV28 CASSSLREAYNEQFF
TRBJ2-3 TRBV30 CAWTSRNWIERNTQYF
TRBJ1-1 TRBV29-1 CSVQEDRGSTEAFF
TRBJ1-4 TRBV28 CASGGAGPNEKLFF
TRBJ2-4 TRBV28 CASSETSGGNIQYF
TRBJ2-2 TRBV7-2 CASSFQGIGELFF
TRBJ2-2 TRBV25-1 CASSEYPGELFF
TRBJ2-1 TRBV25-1 CASSLGAGNEQFF
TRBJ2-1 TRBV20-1 CSASGTGYHNEQFF
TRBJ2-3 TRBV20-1 CSARSGADTQYF
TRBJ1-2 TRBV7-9 CASSLVRPRGANYGYTF
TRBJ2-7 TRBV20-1 CSARPSGGSRYEQYF
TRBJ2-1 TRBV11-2 CASSSEFHEQFF
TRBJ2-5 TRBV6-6 CASSYVSVRETQYF
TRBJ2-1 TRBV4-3 CASSQATTSGATLNEQFF
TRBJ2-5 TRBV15 CATSRLGLGQETQYF
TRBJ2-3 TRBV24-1 CATSDYADTQYF
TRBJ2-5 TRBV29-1 CSVDGWSPQETQYF
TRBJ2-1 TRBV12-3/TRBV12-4 CASSYTAGKGQAEQFF
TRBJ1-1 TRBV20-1 CSAWGGYTEAFF
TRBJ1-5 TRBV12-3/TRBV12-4 CASSFDDPPPPWHF
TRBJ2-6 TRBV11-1 CASSSAFSGANVLTF
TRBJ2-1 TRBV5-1 CASSLVGGLAGEQFF
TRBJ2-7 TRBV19 CASSIGGNRRYEQYF
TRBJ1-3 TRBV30 CAWIGSSGNTIYF
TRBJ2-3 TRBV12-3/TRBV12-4 CASNLRRSTDTQYF